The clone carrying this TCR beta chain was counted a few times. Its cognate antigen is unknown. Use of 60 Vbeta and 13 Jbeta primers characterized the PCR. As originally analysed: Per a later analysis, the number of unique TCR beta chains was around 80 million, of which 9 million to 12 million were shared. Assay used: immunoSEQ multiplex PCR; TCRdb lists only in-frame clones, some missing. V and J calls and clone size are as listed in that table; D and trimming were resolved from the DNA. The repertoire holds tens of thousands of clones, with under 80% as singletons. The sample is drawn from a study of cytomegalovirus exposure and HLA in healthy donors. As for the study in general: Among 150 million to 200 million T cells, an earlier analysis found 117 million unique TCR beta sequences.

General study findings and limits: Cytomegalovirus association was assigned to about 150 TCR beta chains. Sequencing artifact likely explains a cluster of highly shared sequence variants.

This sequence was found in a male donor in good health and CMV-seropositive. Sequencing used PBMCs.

CDR3 nucleotide sequence: TGTGCCAGCAGCCAAGCCACCGTACTAGCGGGGGGGCGGAATGAGCAGTTCTTC. It encodes CASSQATVLAGGRNEQFF. The chain carries TRBV4-2 and TRBJ2-1, with 13 bases that match TRBD2. This CDR3 contains 18 residues. Per the germline V gene, CDR1 is LGHNA and CDR2 is YNFKEQ. V lost 1 base and J lost 7; bases outside the gene matches: 10.